This T cell receptor beta chain was retrieved from a study of blood T cell repertoires in COVID-19. Across the study: Collection of acute and convalescent COVID-19 samples took place in the United States, Italy and Spain.

How the authors handled the data: The assay estimated nucleated cells by amplifying reference gene primers. The data were produced by immunoSEQ multiplex PCR, yet TCRdb's version contains in-frame clones alone and is incomplete. The V and J calls and clone size come from that table; D and trimming were worked out from the DNA. The sample lists some 68,000 clones, more than 80% occurring once. The germline gives CDR1 SGDLS, CDR2 YYNGEE. The V gene end was trimmed by 0 bases and the J gene end by 3 bases; junction bases not matched to a gene: 7. CDR3 length: 16 residues. The source material was peripheral blood. This TCR was sampled from a man in his forties or fifties with acute or convalescent COVID-19. The V call is TRBV9, the J call TRBJ2-3, with 7 bases matching TRBD2. CDR3: CASSVVGGTKTDTQYF. The DNA of the CDR3 is TGTGCCAGCAGCGTAGTTGGGGGGACTAAGACAGATACGCAGTATTTT.